These 20 T cell receptor beta chains were sequenced from one sample in a study of vaccination and CD4 T cells after COVID-19. Treatment noted: roughly ten-day PBMC culture with coronavirus spike peptide pools or control peptides (ViraFEST assay). Their specific antigens are unknown. An Oncomine TCR Beta short-read assay was used to sequence the DNA from cultured CD4+ T cells. TCRdb re-derived calls from the PCR reads in MiXCR, one entry per CDR3 protein. The top ten hold about 13% of the sample, which has 10,000 to 15,000 distinct CDR3 sequences, around 20% seen once. The material sequenced was CD4+ T cells from blood, cultured in vitro, taken before SARS-CoV-2 vaccination. These receptors were collected from a human donor who received a COVID-19 vaccine.

The chain combines TRBV19 with TRBJ1-4, with a tentative D call TRBD1 (5 bases). V was cut by 5 bases and J by 0 bases, with 7 bases left in between. The germline V gene has CDR1 LNHDA and CDR2 SQIVND (reference sequence). This CDR3 has 14 residues. In DNA, the CDR3 is TGTGCCAGTAGTGGGGGGTCAACTAATGAAAAACTGTTTTTT. This codes for CASSGGSTNEKLFF.

The chain joins TRBV27 to TRBJ2-7, with D unclear. V was clipped by 3 bases and J by 1 base, with 7 bases between them. CDR1 and CDR2 (germline): MNHEY, SMNVEV (reference sequence). The CDR3 loop spans 13 amino acids. CDR3 loop: CASSFYRSYEQYF. As DNA, the CDR3 is TGTGCCAGCAGTTTTTACAGATCCTACGAGCAGTACTTC.

Details on this clonotype: Given a much more abundant clone one base away, this may be a read error. The V call is TRBV10-3, the J call TRBJ1-6, with D hard to call. The CDR3 sequence is 16 residues long. The germline V gene encodes CDR1 ENHRY and CDR2 SYGVKD. As DNA, the CDR3 is TGTGCCATCAGTGAGAACCCCGCGCGGGCGAATTTACCCCTCCACTTT. Amino acids: CAISENPARANLPLHF.

This clonotype was detected only a few times. V is TRBV7-3 and J is TRBJ2-6; either TRBD1 or TRBD2 may supply D (6 bases each). This CDR3 contains 16 residues. Trimming took 4 bases from V and 4 from J, leaving 14 bases between them. Germline V lookup: CDR1 SGHTA, CDR2 FQGTGA. The CDR3, as DNA: TGTGCCAGCAGCTCCTCTTGGGGGGCCGGGGCCAACGTCCTGACTTTC. Amino acids: CASSSSWGAGANVLTF.

The chain employs TRBV5-1 and TRBJ2-3; 9 bases align to TRBD1. CDR1 is SGHRS, CDR2 YFSETQ, per germline. This CDR3 comprises 14 residues. The ends lost 6 bases at V and 4 bases at J; junction bases unmatched: 6. CDR3 in amino acids: CASTYRGQADTQYF. As DNA, the CDR3 is TGCGCCAGCACCTACAGGGGGCAGGCAGATACGCAGTATTTT.

The V and J genes are TRBV19 and TRBJ2-3; D is uncertain. Germline V lookup: CDR1 LNHDA, CDR2 SQIVND (reference sequence). The CDR3 sequence is 11 residues long. Trimming removed 1 base at V and 6 bases at J, with 2 bases between. The CDR3 sequence is CASSIGDTQYF. For the CDR3, the DNA is TGTGCCAGTAGTATAGGGGATACGCAGTATTTT.

The chain carries TRBV30 and TRBJ1-2; 12 bases line up with TRBD1. The CDR3 extends over 17 amino acids. The J segment lost 4 bases and the V segment lost 6 bases, leaving 15 bases of the junction unmatched. CDR1 is GTSNPN, CDR2 SVGIG, per germline (reference sequence). The CDR3 region has the DNA TGTGCCTGCCATCAATGGGACAGGGGGCCAGGGAGCTATGGCTACACCTTC. Its translation is CACHQWDRGPGSYGYTF. Filled out from reference TRBV30 and TRBJ1-2, the complete variable domain reads SQTIHQWPATLVQPVGSPLSLECTVEGTSNPNLYWYRQAAGRGLQLLFYSVGIGQISSEVPQNLSASRPQDRQFILSSKKLLLSDSGFYLCACHQWDRGPGSYGYTFGSGTRLTVV.

This chain links TRBV9 with TRBJ1-2; no firm D call. The CDR3 spans 14 residues. The germline CDR1 and CDR2 sequences are SGDLS and YYNGEE. V shed 0 bases and J shed 4 bases, with 10 bases lying between them. CDR3 nucleotides: TGTGCCAGCAGCGTAGTCGGGAAGAGCTATGGCTACACCTTC. Protein product: CASSVVGKSYGYTF.

The genes are TRBV5-1 and TRBJ2-7; no clear D gene. The germline V gene has CDR1 SGHRS and CDR2 YFSETQ. This CDR3 comprises 13 residues. V was shortened by 6 bases and J by 0 bases, with 10 bases between the two germline ends. The CDR3: CASTPNSSYEQYF. The DNA of the CDR3 is TGCGCCAGCACCCCTAATAGCTCCTACGAGCAGTACTTC. The complete variable domain, with remaining parts taken from reference TRBV5-1 and TRBJ2-7, reads KAGVTQTPRYLIKTRGQQVTLSCSPISGHRSVSWYQQTPGQGLQFLFEYFSETQRNKGNFPGRFSGRQFSNSRSEMNVSTLELGDSALYLCASTPNSSYEQYFGPGTRLTVT.

The J gene is TRBJ1-1, the V gene TRBV19; D is unresolved. This CDR3 has 14 amino acids. Germline assignment: CDR1 LNHDA and CDR2 SQIVND (reference sequence). V lost 6 bases and J lost 3, with 14 bases in between. The CDR3 sequence is CASRFGGLDTEAFF. The CDR3 region has the DNA TGTGCCAGTAGGTTTGGAGGGTTGGACACTGAAGCTTTCTTT.

Only one count was recorded for this clonotype. The chain uses TRBV5-1 and TRBJ1-4; D is possibly TRBD1 (6 bases). The CDR3 runs 17 residues. Trimming pared 3 bases from V and 7 bases from J, leaving 22 bases between. Per the germline V gene, CDR1 is SGHRS and CDR2 is YFSETQ. The CDR3 nucleotides are TGCGCCAGCAGCTCACAGGGATTAGGAGGAGAAGGTGAAAAACTGTTTTTT. It translates to CASSSQGLGGEGEKLFF.

This clonotype turned up a few times. The chain links TRBV20-1 to TRBJ1-1; D call uncertain. V lost 3 bases and J lost 0, with 2 bases in between. CDR3 length: 11 residues. From germline, CDR1 is DFQATT and CDR2 SNEGSKA (reference sequence). CDR3: CSASLNTEAFF. Written as DNA, the CDR3 is TGCAGTGCTAGTTTGAACACTGAAGCTTTCTTT.

This clonotype was seen only once. The CDR3 DNA reads TGCGCCAGCAGCACGGGCCGGGGGCTCCAGATATGGGGCTACACCTTC. Its protein product is CASSTGRGLQIWGYTF. The chain has TRBV5-1 and TRBJ1-2, with D perhaps TRBD1 (6 bases). This CDR3 comprises 16 residues. V was pared by 4 bases and J by 8 bases, with 24 bases between. CDR1 and CDR2 (germline): SGHRS, YFSETQ. The whole variable domain, remainder taken from reference TRBV5-1 and TRBJ1-2, is KAGVTQTPRYLIKTRGQQVTLSCSPISGHRSVSWYQQTPGQGLQFLFEYFSETQRNKGNFPGRFSGRQFSNSRSEMNVSTLELGDSALYLCASSTGRGLQIWGYTFGSGTRLTVV.

About this clonotype itself: One junction end disagrees with the germline gene, perhaps due to a read error. This chain joins TRBV4-2 and TRBJ2-5; 9 bases align to TRBD2. In germline, CDR1 is LGHNA, CDR2 YNFKEQ. The CDR3 sequence is 16 residues long. In DNA form, the CDR3 reads TGTGCCAACAGCCAAGGCCAGCGGGGGGTCCAAGAGACCCAGTACTTC. This sequence encodes CANSQGQRGVQETQYF.

This clonotype was counted between two and nine times. The rearrangement uses TRBV12-3 or TRBV12-4 and TRBJ1-2; 8 bases map to TRBD1. The CDR3 spans 13 residues. J gave up 7 bases and V 3 bases, and 4 bases lay outside the gene matches. The CDR3 nucleotides read TGTGCCAGCAGTTTGGGCAGGGGGCTTGGCTACACCTTC. It specifies CASSLGRGLGYTF.

The rearrangement joins TRBV6-5 to TRBJ1-3; D is unresolved. Germline assignment: CDR1 MNHEY and CDR2 SVGAGI. V was pared by 4 bases and J by 0 bases, with 19 bases between. This CDR3 spans 18 amino acids. CDR3 sequence reads: CASSSHPADLSSGNTIYF. The CDR3 region has the DNA TGTGCCAGCAGTTCCCACCCAGCGGACCTCTCCTCTGGAAACACCATATATTTT.

The chain recombines TRBV20-1 with TRBJ1-2; possibly TRBD1 for D (6 bases). Germline V gives CDR1 DFQATT, CDR2 SNEGSKA (reference sequence). Trimming stripped 3 bases from V and 8 bases from J, with 25 bases between. CDR3 length: 16 residues. The chain's CDR3 is CSARSGQRLGWRGYTF. CDR3 DNA: TGCAGTGCTAGGAGTGGACAGCGCCTAGGCTGGAGAGGCTACACCTTC.

This chain links TRBV6-5 with TRBJ2-5; D is undetermined. Trimming took off 0 bases at V and 5 bases at J, with 4 bases between the two ends. This CDR3 has 12 amino acids. Per the germline V gene, CDR1 is MNHEY and CDR2 is SVGAGI. CDR3 sequence (DNA): TGTGCCAGCAGTTACTCGAGGGAGACCCAGTACTTC. It encodes CASSYSRETQYF.

This clonotype has more than one count but fewer than ten. Here the CDR3 DNA reads TGTGCCACCAGTGAACCAACAGGGACATACACAGATACGCAGTATTTT. This translates into CATSEPTGTYTDTQYF. The rearrangement uses TRBV24-1 and TRBJ2-3; the D gene is possibly TRBD1 (6 bases). Looked up from germline, CDR1 is KGHDR and CDR2 is SFDVKD. Trimming removed 4 bases from V and 2 bases from J, with 15 bases in between. The CDR3 sequence is 16 residues long.

This clonotype was seen a few times. CDR3 sequence (DNA): TGCAGTGCTAGAGATCAGGGTCGGGACACTGAAGCTTTCTTT. Residues: CSARDQGRDTEAFF. The chain uses TRBV20-1 and TRBJ1-1; D may be TRBD1 (5 bases). CDR1 is DFQATT and CDR2 is SNEGSKA in the germline V gene (reference sequence). V was trimmed by 0 bases and J by 3 bases, leaving 11 bases between them. This CDR3 region has 14 residues.